This TCR beta chain emerged from a study of blood T cells in healthy people across ages. Per germline, CDR1 MGHRA and CDR2 YSYEKL. The CDR3 loop spans 19 amino acids. V lost 8 bases and J lost 0; bases outside the gene matches: 18. Study-level findings and limits: Age advanced and TCR beta diversity per million T cells fell, roughly linearly.

Together with a sample-barcoded 5' primer, a J-beta primer mix was included in a second PCR lasting roughly 6 to 12 cycles. Per-sample output comprised a minimum of 2.5 million paired-end reads containing CDR3. TCRdb re-derived calls from the 5' RACE reads in MiXCR, one entry per CDR3 protein. The sample comprises fewer than 750,000 distinct CDR3 sequences, over 40% of which are singletons, and roughly 13% rests with the top ten. Each donor gave approximately 9.1 milliliters of peripheral blood. With regard to this clonotype: Its specificity is not known.

The clonotype was recovered from a woman aged 80 or older in good health. V usage is TRBV4-1 and J usage is TRBJ1-1; TRBD1 matches at 10 bases. Sequenced sample: blood. The CDR3 region has the DNA TGCGCCAGCGGCCTTCCCGACAGGGGGCGGGGGGCAATGAACACTGAAGCTTTCTTT. Translated, it gives CASGLPDRGRGAMNTEAFF.